The rows below give T cell receptor beta chains drawn from one sample of a study of shared clonotypes between healthy human individuals. The table came from immunoSEQ multiplex PCR; TCRdb's copy has only in-frame clones and leaves some out. The profile shows roughly 2,500,000 clones, 80% to 95% of them singletons. Sequenced sample: naive CD4+ T cells from PBMCs. These receptors all come from a man aged 18 to 29 in good health. Some clones in this sample may be carry-over from other donors' samples. Both conserved end residues are part of each CDR3. The D gene is left open where the match is weak. Size tells how often a clone was seen (once, few, many) or the class of an expanded clone, and some rows leave it out.

D	V	J	size	DNA	CDR3
TRBD2	TRBV5-1	TRBJ2-7	.	TGCGCCAGCAGCCCAGTAGCGGGAGCATACGAGCAGTACTTC	CASSPVAGAYEQYF
TRBD1	TRBV9	TRBJ1-2	.	TGTGCCAGCAGCGCAGGCCTCCCAGGGGGCGGCTATGGCTACACCTTC	CASSAGLPGGGYGYTF
.	TRBV29-1	TRBJ2-1	once	TGCAGCGTTCTCGATGAGCAGTTCTTC	CSVLDEQFF
TRBD1	TRBV7-3	TRBJ2-1	.	TGTGCCAGCAGGACAGGGGGATCCGGGGACCATGAGCAGTTCTTC	CASRTGGSGDHEQFF
TRBD1	TRBV9	TRBJ1-2	once	TGTGCCAGCAGCGCCCTAGCCGGGACAGGGCGGTATGGCTACACCTTC	CASSALAGTGRYGYTF
TRBD1	TRBV7-9	TRBJ2-3	.	TGTGCCAGCACGTTTGGGGACAGGGCCTCCAATACGCAGTATTTT	CASTFGDRASNTQYF
TRBD2	TRBV9	TRBJ2-5	.	TGTGCCAGCAGCGTTCTAGCGGGAGGGCCCGGGGAGACCCAGTACTTC	CASSVLAGGPGETQYF
TRBD1	TRBV28	TRBJ1-5	.	TGTGCCAGCAGTTTTGGGGACAGGTCGGGGGTACTGGGTCAGCCCCAGCATTTT	CASSFGDRSGVLGQPQHF
TRBD1	TRBV19	TRBJ1-5	.	TGTGCCAGCCGTTCCGACGGGACAGGGCGAAATCAGCCCCAGCATTTT	CASRSDGTGRNQPQHF
.	TRBV5-1	TRBJ2-1	.	TGCGCCAGCAGCTTGAGGCAGGGTCACAATGAGCAGTTCTTC	CASSLRQGHNEQFF
.	TRBV6-5	TRBJ1-5	.	TGTGCCAGCAGTTTTCGAGGACAGAGGAGCAATCAGCCCCAGCATTTT	CASSFRGQRSNQPQHF
TRBD1	TRBV2	TRBJ1-5	few	TGTGCCAGCAGTGGGGACAGGAACTTAAATCAGCCCCAGCATTTT	CASSGDRNLNQPQHF
.	TRBV5-1	TRBJ2-1	.	TGCGCCAGCAGCATCCGGACGGAGACCAATGAGCAGTTCTTC	CASSIRTETNEQFF
.	TRBV6-6	TRBJ1-5	few	TGTGCCAGCAGTTACACCACAGCTCAGCCCCAGCATTTT	CASSYTTAQPQHF
TRBD1	TRBV18	TRBJ2-5	.	TGTGCCAGCTCTACACGGACAGGACAAGAGACCCAGTACTTC	CASSTRTGQETQYF
.	TRBV2	TRBJ1-2	.	TGTGCCAGCCGAGGACCGGGTTCGGGCTACACCTTC	CASRGPGSGYTF
.	TRBV6-1	TRBJ2-7	.	TGTGCCAGCAGGGACCATTGGGAGCAGTACTTC	CASRDHWEQYF
TRBD1	TRBV7-2	TRBJ2-1	.	TGTGCCAGCAGCTTAGACAGGGGGAAGGGTGAGCAGTTCTTC	CASSLDRGKGEQFF
TRBD1	TRBV28	TRBJ1-1	.	TGTGCCAGCAGCACAAACCGACAGGGGGCTCGAGCTTTCTTT	CASSTNRQGARAFF
.	TRBV19	TRBJ2-3	.	TGTGCCAGTAGTATTAGTCCCGGTCCAACGCAGTATTTT	CASSISPGPTQYF
TRBD2	TRBV28	TRBJ2-5	once	TGTGCCAGCAGTTTGTGGGGGGGAAAAGAGACCCAGTACTTC	CASSLWGGKETQYF
.	TRBV28	TRBJ2-7	once	TGTGCCAGCAGTCCCTTGGGGGCGGGGGTAGGGGAAGTCGAGCAGTACTTC	CASSPLGAGVGEVEQYF
.	TRBV6-5	TRBJ2-7	.	TGTGCCAGCAGACGGGGACTGAGTACCTACGAGCAGTACTTC	CASRRGLSTYEQYF
TRBD1	TRBV9	TRBJ1-2	.	TGTGCCAGCAGCGTAAGTCCAGGGACAGACTATGGCTACACCTTC	CASSVSPGTDYGYTF
.	TRBV7-3	TRBJ2-6	.	TGTGCCAGCAGGACAGTCGTCTCTGGGGCCAACGTCCTGACTTTC	CASRTVVSGANVLTF
.	TRBV2	TRBJ2-3	.	TGTGCCAGCAGTGACGGGCGGGTCAGCACAGATACGCAGTATTTT	CASSDGRVSTDTQYF
.	TRBV6-6	TRBJ1-3	.	TGTGCCAGCAGTTACCCGAGGGGAACTGGAAACACCATATATTTT	CASSYPRGTGNTIYF
.	TRBV7-2	TRBJ2-4	.	TGTGCCAGCCATCGATTGTCCGCCCCAAACATTCAGTACTTC	CASHRLSAPNIQYF
TRBD1	TRBV5-4	TRBJ2-7	.	TGTGCCAGCAGCCCCAGGACAGGGGCCTCCTACGAGCAGTACTTC	CASSPRTGASYEQYF
TRBD1	TRBV11-2	TRBJ2-1	.	TGTGCCAGCAGCTTAGGGGACAGTTACTACAATGAGCAGTTCTTC	CASSLGDSYYNEQFF
TRBD1	TRBV5-1	TRBJ1-1	.	TGCGCCAGCAGCTTGAACCGGGACAGAGTGAACACTGAAGCTTTCTTT	CASSLNRDRVNTEAFF
.	TRBV6-1	TRBJ2-7	.	TGTGCCAGCAGTGAAGTTGGAGGCAGAACCTACGAGCAGTACTTC	CASSEVGGRTYEQYF
.	TRBV9	TRBJ2-7	.	TGTGCCAGCAGCACGGAACCCCTTGGTCGGAGGGACGAGCAGTACTTC	CASSTEPLGRRDEQYF
TRBD2	TRBV5-1	TRBJ2-7	.	TGCGCCAGCAGCGTAACTAGCGGGAGTCCCTACGAGCAGTACTTC	CASSVTSGSPYEQYF
.	TRBV4-1	TRBJ2-7	.	TGCGCCAGCAGCCTCAGATCACGCTACGAGCAGTACTTC	CASSLRSRYEQYF